Reported below is one TCR beta chain. What it recognizes is unknown. These data originate in a study of cytomegalovirus exposure and HLA in healthy donors. V lost 5 bases to trimming and J lost 8 bases, with 37 bases between them. CDR1 and CDR2 (germline): GTSNPN, SVGIG (reference sequence). This CDR3 has 20 amino acids. General study results and limits: Sequencing had likely introduced a cluster of highly shared sequence variants as an artifact.

The primer mix had 60 Vbeta and 13 Jbeta primers. Produced via immunoSEQ multiplex PCR; TCRdb's table is partial and in-frame only. This table holds about 160,000 clones, 82% found once. The clonotype was recovered from a girl between 2 and 10 years old in good health and CMV-seropositive. V usage is TRBV30 and J usage is TRBJ2-1; weak D call: TRBD2 (6 bases). The sequencing input was PBMCs. The CDR3 spells CAWSQILGPFSRRAEDEQFF. In DNA form, the CDR3 reads TGTGCCTGGTCCCAGATCTTGGGGCCCTTTAGCAGGAGGGCCGAAGATGAGCAGTTCTTC.